What follows are 9 T cell receptor beta chains derived from one specimen sequenced in a study of regulatory T cells in long-lasting Graves disease. Documented time point: persistent/refractory GD, antithyroid drugs over 5 years with positive TRAb. From PBMCs, RNA was extracted and then used to make the TCR library. TCR beta libraries were built with iRepertoire HTBI primers and Arm-PCR of CDR3 regions. TCRdb re-analysed the multiplex PCR reads in MiXCR, keeping a single row per CDR3 protein. The sample shows a few hundred thousand distinct CDR3 sequences, 20% to 25% of them seen only once. The input for sequencing was peripheral blood mononuclear cells (PBMCs), taken when the disease was refractory, from a patient treated with antithyroid drugs. Every receptor here comes from a female donor with Graves disease.

This clonotype was counted between two and nine times. The chain combines TRBV11-2 with TRBJ2-1; 8 bases line up with TRBD1. The J segment lost 5 bases and the V segment lost 5 bases, leaving 5 bases of the junction unmatched. Germline lookup yields CDR1 SGHAT and CDR2 FQNNGV. The CDR3 loop spans 14 amino acids. The CDR3 DNA is TGTGCCAGCAGCGTCCCGACAGGGGACAATGAGCAGTTCTTC. Translating it yields CASSVPTGDNEQFF.

The CDR3 nucleotides are TGCGCCAGCAGCCCCTTCGGGGGGGGTGGGAATTCACCCCTCCACTTT. The encoded protein is CASSPFGGGGNSPLHF. The chain recombines TRBV4-1 with TRBJ1-6, with D tentatively TRBD1 (5 bases). Per germline, CDR1 MGHRA and CDR2 YSYEKL. The CDR3 loop spans 16 amino acids. Deletions cut 4 bases from V and 7 bases from J, with 17 bases between.

The V gene is TRBV9, the J gene TRBJ2-7; 7 bases are a match to TRBD2. The CDR3 covers 15 residues. In germline, CDR1 is SGDLS, CDR2 YYNGEE. With 0 bases clipped from V and 3 bases from J, the junction kept 6 bases outside the gene matches. The CDR3 region has the DNA TGTGCCAGCAGCGTAGGGCTAGCGGCCCTCTACGAGCAGTACTTC. It specifies CASSVGLAALYEQYF.

At least ten counts were recorded for this clonotype. The chain is built from TRBV13 and TRBJ1-4; TRBD1 might be the D (5 bases). Trimming left V 4 bases short and J 7 bases short, with 13 bases between. The CDR3 has 14 amino acids. Germline assignment: CDR1 PRHDT and CDR2 FYEKMQ (reference sequence). The CDR3 sequence is CASSSGLVGEKLFF. CDR3 bases: TGTGCCAGCAGCTCGGGACTGGTCGGTGAAAAACTGTTTTTT. Full variable domain (missing parts from reference TRBV13 and TRBJ1-4): AAGVIQSPRHLIKEKRETATLKCYPIPRHDTVYWYQQGPGQDPQFLISFYEKMQSDKGSIPDRFSAQQFSDYHSELNMSSLELGDSALYFCASSSGLVGEKLFFGSGTQLSVL.

The chain couples TRBV3-1 to TRBJ1-2, with 7 bases identical to TRBD1. This CDR3 has 12 residues. Germline V lookup: CDR1 LGHDT, CDR2 YNNKEL (reference sequence). Unmatched junction bases numbered 6, after V lost 6 bases and J lost 8 bases. The CDR3 sequence: CASRYRGGGYTF. In nucleotides, the CDR3 is TGTGCCAGCAGATACAGGGGAGGGGGCTACACCTTC.

The sample holds many counts of this clonotype. The chain uses TRBV6-1 and TRBJ1-1; D is possibly TRBD1 (6 bases). Germline V gene data show CDR1 as MNHNS and CDR2 as SASEGT. The V gene lost 6 bases and the J gene lost 1 base, with 12 bases spanning the gap. There are 14 residues in the CDR3. The CDR3 here is CASRGARWNTEAFF. The CDR3 DNA is TGTGCCAGCAGGGGGGCAAGATGGAACACTGAAGCTTTCTTT.

The gene calls are TRBV2 and TRBJ1-1; no firm D call. CDR1 is SNHLY, CDR2 FYNNEI, per germline. The CDR3 has 14 amino acids. V was cut by 7 bases and J by 1 base, with 13 bases left in between. The CDR3 loop reads CASNDHLENTEAFF. CDR3 bases: TGTGCCAGCAATGATCACCTGGAGAACACTGAAGCTTTCTTT.

In its sample, this clonotype was seen a few times. This chain connects TRBV27 to TRBJ1-1; 8 bases are a match to TRBD1. The germline V gene encodes CDR1 MNHEY and CDR2 SMNVEV (reference sequence). The V and J ends lost 6 bases and 10 bases, in that order; junction bases with no gene match: 13. This CDR3 spans 14 amino acids. The CDR3 nucleotides are TGTGCCAGCAGCCCGTGGACAGGGCGCCTTGGAGCTTTCTTT. This gives the protein CASSPWTGRLGAFF.

This clonotype was counted ten times or more. The chain employs TRBV20-1 and TRBJ2-5; D gene uncertain. Trimming removed 2 bases at V and 5 bases at J, with 12 bases between. The CDR3 contains 13 residues. Germline CDR1 reads DFQATT; CDR2 reads SNEGSKA (reference sequence). CDR3 DNA: TGCAGTGCTAGACGGACGGTCGAGGAGACCCAGTACTTC. This translates into CSARRTVEETQYF.